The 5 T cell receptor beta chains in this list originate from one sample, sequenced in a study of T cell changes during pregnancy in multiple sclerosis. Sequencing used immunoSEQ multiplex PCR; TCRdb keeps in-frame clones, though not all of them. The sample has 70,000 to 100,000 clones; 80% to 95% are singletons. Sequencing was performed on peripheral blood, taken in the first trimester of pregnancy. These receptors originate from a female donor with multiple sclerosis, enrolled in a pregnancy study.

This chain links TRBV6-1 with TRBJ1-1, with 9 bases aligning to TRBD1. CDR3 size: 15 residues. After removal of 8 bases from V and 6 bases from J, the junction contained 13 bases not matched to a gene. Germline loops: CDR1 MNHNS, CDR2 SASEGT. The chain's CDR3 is CASPEVQGAGSEAFF. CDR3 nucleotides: TGTGCCAGCCCTGAAGTACAGGGGGCTGGGTCTGAAGCTTTCTTT.

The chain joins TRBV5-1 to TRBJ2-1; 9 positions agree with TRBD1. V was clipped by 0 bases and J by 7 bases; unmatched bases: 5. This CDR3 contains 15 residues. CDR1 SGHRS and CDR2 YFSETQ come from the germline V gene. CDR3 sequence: CASSLDRGRRNEQFF. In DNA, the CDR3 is TGCGCCAGCAGCTTGGACAGGGGGCGGCGGAATGAGCAGTTCTTC.

CDR3 DNA: TGCGCCAGCAGCTTGATCGGGGGGCGCGATTACGGCTACACCTTC. This codes for CASSLIGGRDYGYTF. This rearrangement joins TRBV5-1 to TRBJ1-2, with D perhaps matching TRBD1 (6 bases). Trimming removed 1 base at V and 8 bases at J, with 18 bases between. Germline loops: CDR1 SGHRS, CDR2 YFSETQ. The CDR3 extends over 15 amino acids.

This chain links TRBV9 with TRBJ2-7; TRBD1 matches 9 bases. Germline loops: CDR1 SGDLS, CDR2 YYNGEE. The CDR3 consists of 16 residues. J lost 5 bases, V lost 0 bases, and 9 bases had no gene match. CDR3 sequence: CASSVELGGQGNEQYF. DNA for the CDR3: TGTGCCAGCAGCGTAGAACTCGGGGGACAGGGTAACGAGCAGTACTTC. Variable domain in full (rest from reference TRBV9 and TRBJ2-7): DSGVTQTPKHLITATGQRVTLRCSPRSGDLSVYWYQQSLDQGLQFLIQYYNGEERAKGNILERFSAQQFPDLHSELNLSSLELGDSALYFCASSVELGGQGNEQYFGPGTRLTVT.

DNA for the CDR3: TGTGCCAGCAGTTTGCAAGAGGCAGATACGCAGTATTTT. Protein: CASSLQEADTQYF. The chain couples TRBV28 to TRBJ2-3; D gene ambiguous. From germline, CDR1 is MDHEN and CDR2 SYDVKM. This CDR3 comprises 13 residues. Trimming cost V 3 bases and J 4 bases, with 8 bases left between them.